The 21 T cell receptor beta chains given below trace back to one sample, sequenced in a study of PD-1 blockade in classical Hodgkin lymphoma (dated by TCRdb to the early 2020s). Reading the label with the study, this specimen's time point is: cycle 1 day 1 (C1D1), immediately before nivolumab initiation. Relapse after autologous stem cell transplantation had occurred in all trial patients, and cohorts A, B and C were distinguished by prior brentuximab vedotin exposure. The method behind the library was the immunoSEQ multiplex PCR assay. TCRdb re-hosts the immuneACCESS table, in-frame sequences only. Its copies lack some clones; in the studies checked, an unresolved V gene accounts for under half of them, and the cause for the rest is not known. This sample lists fewer than 45,000 clones; 76% were detected once. The ten largest account for roughly 11% of the sample. Sequenced material: peripheral blood mononuclear cells (PBMCs), taken at baseline. The receptors originated from a human donor with classical Hodgkin lymphoma.

Comment on this clone: The junction and the germline gene differ at one end; a read error may be behind it. The V gene is TRBV6-6, the J gene TRBJ1-4; D is possibly TRBD1 (6 bases). The CDR3 totals 12 residues. Germline CDR1 MNHNY, CDR2 SVGAGI (reference sequence). The CDR3 coding sequence is TGTGCCAGCAGTTACGAGGGGGGCGCAAAGGGTTTT. It encodes CASSYEGGAKGF.

V gene TRBV7-2 combines with J gene TRBJ1-2; D might be TRBD1 (6 bases). CDR1 and CDR2 (germline): SGHTA, FQGNSA. The CDR3 is made up of 15 amino acids. V lost 3 bases and J 2 bases, leaving 13 bases between the germline ends. In DNA form, the CDR3 reads TGTGCCAGCAGCTTCACGAGGGGGGGGAACTATGGCTACACCTTC. The encoded protein is CASSFTRGGNYGYTF.

The chain links TRBV28 to TRBJ1-2, with a possible D match to TRBD1 (5 bases). The length of the CDR3 is 16 residues. CDR1 is MDHEN and CDR2 is SYDVKM in the germline V gene. Trimming took 3 bases from V and 4 from J, leaving 18 bases between them. The CDR3 DNA is TGTGCCAGCAGTTTCCCGGGACTAGATCCCCGCTATGGCTACACCTTC. Translated, it gives CASSFPGLDPRYGYTF.

The rearrangement uses TRBV28 and TRBJ2-2; a weak D match, TRBD2 (5 bases). The ends were cut back, 9 bases at V and 0 bases at J, with 14 bases in the middle. There are 15 residues in the CDR3. The germline V gene has CDR1 MDHEN and CDR2 SYDVKM. The CDR3 sequence: CASLSDYTNTGELFF. In nucleotides, the CDR3 is TGTGCCAGTCTATCTGACTACACGAACACCGGGGAGCTGTTTTTT.

The rearrangement uses TRBV27 and TRBJ2-1; 8 positions agree with TRBD1. CDR3 length: 16 residues. Germline V CDR1 and CDR2: MNHEY, SMNVEV (reference sequence). The V gene end was trimmed by 3 bases and the J gene end by 5 bases; junction bases not matched to a gene: 9. The CDR3 DNA reads TGTGCCAGCAGTTTTGGGTGGGGGACAGGAAACAATGAGCAGTTCTTC. Translated: CASSFGWGTGNNEQFF.

V and J are TRBV20-1 and TRBJ2-5, with D possibly being TRBD2 (5 bases). The CDR3 totals 11 residues. The germline V gene has CDR1 DFQATT and CDR2 SNEGSKA (reference sequence). The CDR3 DNA reads TGCAGCGAGGCCAAGCGGCAGACCCAGTACTTC. Its protein is CSEAKRQTQYF.

The genes are TRBV5-6 and TRBJ2-5, with D hard to call. The CDR3 length is 13 residues. Germline assignment: CDR1 SGHDT and CDR2 YYEEEE. Trimming stripped 0 bases from V and 7 bases from J, with 10 bases between. Written as DNA, the CDR3 is TGTGCCAGCAGCTTGGAGGTCTTTCGGACCCAGTACTTC. As protein: CASSLEVFRTQYF.

In this sample, this clone turned up many times. The chain recombines TRBV7-3 with TRBJ2-2; D is possibly TRBD1 (5 bases). Germline V gives CDR1 SGHTA, CDR2 FQGTGA. The length of the CDR3 is 13 residues. V lost 6 bases, J lost 8 bases, and 13 bases lay in between. The CDR3 spells CASRTTGAGELFF. The CDR3, as DNA: TGTGCCAGCAGAACTACAGGAGCAGGGGAGCTGTTTTTT.

The rearrangement links TRBV6-5 to TRBJ2-7; D could derive from TRBD1 or TRBD2 (6 bases each). V was cut by 0 bases and J by 3 bases, with 12 bases left in between. Germline V lookup: CDR1 MNHEY, CDR2 SVGAGI. The CDR3 sequence is 15 residues long. The CDR3 protein is CASSYSRRGNYEQYF. The CDR3 DNA is TGTGCCAGCAGTTACTCTAGGAGGGGGAACTACGAGCAGTACTTC.

V is TRBV18 and J is TRBJ2-7, with 10 nucleotides matching TRBD2. Germline trimming cut 3 bases from V and 4 bases from J; bases unmatched to any gene: 6. This CDR3 has 15 residues. Germline V gene data show CDR1 as KGHSH and CDR2 as LQKENI. This CDR3 is CASSPTSGTRYEQYF. The CDR3 nucleotides read TGTGCCAGCTCACCTACTAGCGGGACACGATACGAGCAGTACTTC.

The chain couples TRBV5-1 to TRBJ1-1, with 7 positions matching TRBD1. CDR3 size: 13 residues. V dropped 5 bases and J dropped 3; count of bases not matched to a gene: 4. Germline V CDR1 and CDR2: SGHRS, YFSETQ. The CDR3 here is CASRAQGDTEAFF. CDR3 sequence (DNA): TGCGCCAGCAGAGCCCAGGGGGACACTGAAGCTTTCTTT.

The chain combines TRBV21-1 with TRBJ2-3; the tabulated D call, TRBD2, remains unverified against the DNA. TRBV21-1 is a known pseudogene. This CDR3 region has 9 residues. The CDR3 sequence: CAPRDTQYF. CDR3 nucleotides: TGTGCCCCCCGGGATACGCAGTATTTT.

This clone has just one count. At one boundary the junction diverges from the germline segment, which might be a read error. This sequence joins TRBV7-7 and TRBJ2-2; tentative D call: TRBD1 (5 bases). The CDR3 has 15 residues. In germline, CDR1 is SSHAT, CDR2 FNYEAQ (reference sequence). For the CDR3, the DNA is TGTGCTAGCAGCTTAGGCTCAGGGTACACCGGGGAGCTGTTTTTT. Its protein product is CASSLGSGYTGELFF. Complete variable domain (other parts from reference TRBV7-7 and TRBJ2-2): GAGVSQSPRYKVTKRGQDVTLRCDPISSHATLYWYQQALGQGPEFLTYFNYEAQPDKSGLPSDRFSAERPEGSISTLTIQRTEQRDSAMYRCASSLGSGYTGELFFGEGSRLTVL.

The chain is built from TRBV9 and TRBJ1-4, with TRBD1 identical over 8 bases. Germline CDR1 SGDLS, CDR2 YYNGEE. Losses at the gene ends were 2 bases for V and 7 bases for J; bases not matched to a gene: 4. This CDR3 is 14 amino acids long. The DNA for the CDR3 is TGTGCCAGCAGCGTCCAGGGGGCGGGTGAAAAACTGTTTTTT. Translated: CASSVQGAGEKLFF.

For this clone: No conserved phenylalanine or tryptophan ends this CDR3, so it is likely a read error. The limits of the CDR3 on the DNA are not certain, so only TCRdb's listed CDR3 is given. The chain carries TRBV11-3 and TRBJ1-2. Per germline, CDR1 SGHNT and CDR2 YENEEA. Counting both end residues, the CDR3 totals 15 amino acids. The CDR3 region is CASSLVNDLGKTYGY.

Ten or more counts support this clone. The rearrangement joins TRBV29-1 to TRBJ2-7; TRBD1 matches 10 bases. CDR3 length: 14 residues. Germline CDR1 and CDR2: SQVTM and ANQGSEA. J was trimmed by 6 bases and V by 3 bases; bases with no gene match: 8. CDR3 region: CSVDRGTGDGEQYF. CDR3 in DNA: TGCAGCGTTGACAGGGGGACAGGGGATGGCGAGCAGTACTTC.

The V and J genes are TRBV4-2 and TRBJ2-7; 8 bases agree with TRBD2. Germline CDR1 LGHNA, CDR2 YNFKEQ. The CDR3 sequence is 15 residues long. V lost 4 bases to trimming and J lost 5 bases; unmatched junction nucleotides: 10. The CDR3, as DNA: TGTGCCAGCAGCCTCAAAAGAGCGGGAGACGACGAGCAGTACTTC. Translating it yields CASSLKRAGDDEQYF.

Concerning this clone itself: This sample also contains other DNA sequences that code for the same CDR3. This chain links TRBV28 with TRBJ1-3; D ambiguous. In germline, CDR1 is MDHEN, CDR2 SYDVKM. This CDR3 is 14 amino acids long. Trimming removed 5 bases from V and 0 bases from J, with 8 bases in between. DNA for the CDR3: TGTGCCAGCAGTAGTCGTAACTCTGGAAACACCATATATTTT. Translated: CASSSRNSGNTIYF. Full variable domain (rest looked up from reference TRBV28 and TRBJ1-3): DVKVTQSSRYLVKRTGEKVFLECVQDMDHENMFWYRQDPGLGLRLIYFSYDVKMKEKGDIPEGYSVSREKKERFSLILESASTNQTSMYLCASSSRNSGNTIYFGEGSWLTVV.

The J gene is TRBJ2-1, the V gene TRBV5-4; no definite D call. In germline, CDR1 is SGHNT, CDR2 YYREEE (reference sequence). This CDR3 is 15 amino acids long. Trimming removed 4 bases from V and 1 base from J, with 12 bases in between. The CDR3 protein is CASSLPIMSYNEQFF. CDR3 coding DNA: TGTGCCAGCAGCCTACCAATTATGTCCTACAATGAGCAGTTCTTC.

The V and J genes are TRBV19 and TRBJ1-1; no clear D. V lost 5 bases to trimming and J lost 2 bases, with 15 bases between them. Germline-derived CDR1 and CDR2 are LNHDA and SQIVND (reference sequence). The CDR3 has 15 residues. The CDR3 DNA follows: TGTGCCAGTAGTGACCTGACCGTTGGTAACACTGAAGCTTTCTTT. It translates to CASSDLTVGNTEAFF.

This chain connects TRBV28 to TRBJ2-7; 12 nucleotides match TRBD2. V lost 5 bases and J lost 5; bases outside the gene matches: 7. This CDR3 has 15 amino acids. Germline-derived CDR1 and CDR2 are MDHEN and SYDVKM. DNA of the CDR3: TGTGCCAGCAGTCCTCGACTAGCGGGAGACCACGAGCAGTACTTC. This encodes CASSPRLAGDHEQYF.